One and the same sample provided the 20 T cell receptor beta chains below, sequenced in a study of cytomegalovirus exposure and HLA in healthy donors. The PCR used 60 Vbeta and 13 Jbeta primers. Measured with immunoSEQ multiplex PCR; TCRdb has only the in-frame clones, and not every one. The top ten hold about 2.3% of the sample, which has 150,000 to 200,000 clones, over 60% seen once. Input material: PBMCs. The receptors stem from a woman aged 50 to 65 in good health and CMV-seronegative.

V gene TRBV7-2 combines with J gene TRBJ2-1; 11 nucleotides match TRBD2. The CDR3 has 15 amino acids. V lost 5 bases to trimming and J lost 6 bases; unmatched junction nucleotides: 6. Germline V CDR1 and CDR2: SGHTA, FQGNSA. The CDR3 region has the DNA TGTGCCAGCAGCCAAAGAACTAGCGGGGGCAATGAGCAGTTCTTC. Its protein product is CASSQRTSGGNEQFF.

The chain employs TRBV4-2 and TRBJ2-7, with 8 bases matching TRBD2. CDR3 size: 17 residues. Germline CDR1 and CDR2: LGHNA and YNFKEQ. Trimming removed 0 bases from V and 3 bases from J; junction bases left unmatched: 10. This chain's CDR3 is CASSQEGRAGAYYEQYF. The CDR3 DNA is TGTGCCAGCAGCCAAGAAGGGAGAGCGGGGGCATACTACGAGCAGTACTTC.

The CDR3 loop reads CASINRQGPNTGELFF. The CDR3 DNA follows: TGTGCCTCAATTAACCGACAGGGACCGAACACCGGGGAGCTGTTTTTT. The chain combines TRBV30 with TRBJ2-2; 7 bases are a match to TRBD1. V gave up 7 bases and J gave up 0 bases; unmatched junction bases: 11. CDR3 size: 16 residues. Germline CDR1 is GTSNPN and CDR2 is SVGIG (reference sequence).

The chain couples TRBV7-2 to TRBJ2-7; TRBD1 agrees at 7 bases. The CDR3 contains 15 residues. V lost 1 base, J lost 0 bases, and 3 bases stayed unmatched. CDR1 and CDR2 (germline): SGHTA, FQGNSA. CDR3 sequence (DNA): TGTGCCAGCAGCTTAGAGGGGGCCAGCTCCTACGAGCAGTACTTC. This gives the protein CASSLEGASSYEQYF.

This clone appeared once. This chain joins TRBV5-1 and TRBJ1-6, with D perhaps matching TRBD1 (5 bases). Deletions cut 0 bases from V and 7 bases from J, with 11 bases between. Germline CDR1 is SGHRS and CDR2 is YFSETQ. This CDR3 region has 15 residues. This CDR3 reads CASSLAGTLNSPLHF. In DNA form, the CDR3 reads TGCGCCAGCAGCTTGGCCGGGACTCTGAATTCACCCCTCCACTTT.

V is TRBV5-1 and J is TRBJ1-2, with a tentative D call TRBD1 (5 bases). The CDR3 extends over 14 amino acids. Germline V gene data show CDR1 as SGHRS and CDR2 as YFSETQ. Trimming cost V 0 bases and J 8 bases, with 14 bases left between them. The DNA for the CDR3 is TGCGCCAGCAGCTTGGAAGCAGGGTTGGGGGGCTACACCTTC. As protein: CASSLEAGLGGYTF.

This clone has more than one count but fewer than ten. V and J are TRBV7-3 and TRBJ2-6; D perhaps matches TRBD1 (6 bases). Trimming stripped 4 bases from V and 0 bases from J, with 13 bases between. The CDR3 consists of 17 residues. Germline loops: CDR1 SGHTA, CDR2 FQGTGA. The CDR3 region is CASSSRQESSGANVLTF. The DNA for the CDR3 is TGTGCCAGCAGCTCACGACAGGAGAGCTCTGGGGCCAACGTCCTGACTTTC.

This clone showed up just a few times. V and J are TRBV5-6 and TRBJ1-6; maybe TRBD1 (6 bases). Trimming pared 0 bases from V and 10 bases from J, leaving 11 bases between. This CDR3 is 14 amino acids long. Germline CDR1 reads SGHDT; CDR2 reads YYEEEE. CDR3 protein: CASSLAFGGSPLHF. In nucleotides, the CDR3 is TGTGCCAGCAGCTTGGCGTTTGGGGGCTCACCCCTCCACTTT.

There are a few counts of this clone. The chain combines TRBV7-9 with TRBJ2-5, with 8 positions matching TRBD1. J lost 2 bases, V lost 4 bases, and 6 bases had no gene match. The CDR3 has 15 residues. From germline, CDR1 is SEHNR and CDR2 FQNEAQ (reference sequence). CDR3 bases: TGTGCCAGCAGCTCCTACCGACAGGGGCAAGAGACCCAGTACTTC. Translated: CASSSYRQGQETQYF.

In regard to this clone: The sample carries other DNA sequences with the same CDR3. This chain connects TRBV11-2 to TRBJ1-6, with D perhaps matching TRBD1 (5 bases). The CDR3 length is 13 residues. Germline V gene lookup returns CDR1 SGHAT and CDR2 FQNNGV. The germline V and J ends were trimmed by 6 bases and 11 bases, with 14 bases remaining between them. In nucleotides, the CDR3 is TGTGCCAGCAGGCTTTCCCAGGGCACACCCCTCCACTTT. Its translation: CASRLSQGTPLHF.

This clone was counted a few times. One end of the junction fails to match germline, which may point to a read error. The genes are TRBV5-5 and TRBJ2-7; 9 bases agree with TRBD1. The CDR3 is made up of 14 amino acids. Germline V gene lookup returns CDR1 SGHKS and CDR2 YYEKEE (reference sequence). CDR3 protein: CASSLGGTGFSPDF. The DNA for the CDR3 is TGTGCCAGCAGCTTGGGCGGGACAGGGTTCTCCCCAGACTTC.

The chain joins TRBV14 to TRBJ1-4, with no clear D. Trimming removed 5 bases from V and 10 bases from J, with 11 bases in between. CDR3 size: 12 residues. Germline V gene sequence: CDR1 SGHDN, CDR2 FVKESK. CDR3 sequence (DNA): TGTGCCAGCAGCATCCTCTCCGGAAAACTGTTTTTT. This codes for CASSILSGKLFF.

A single count supports this clone. The CDR3 reads CASSYLREQYF. The CDR3 coding sequence is TGTGCCAGCAGCTACCTACGTGAGCAGTACTTC. V gene TRBV7-2 combines with J gene TRBJ2-7; D gene unclear. V was clipped by 4 bases and J by 7 bases, with 8 bases between them. The CDR3 length is 11 residues. Germline V gene data show CDR1 as SGHTA and CDR2 as FQGNSA.

This chain connects TRBV28 to TRBJ2-7; 8 nucleotides line up with TRBD1. There are 15 residues in the CDR3. Germline-derived CDR1 and CDR2 are MDHEN and SYDVKM. J lost 3 bases, V lost 0 bases, and 4 bases had no gene match. CDR3: CASSLWEGQDYEQYF. The DNA for the CDR3 is TGTGCCAGCAGTTTATGGGAGGGACAGGACTACGAGCAGTACTTC.

The J gene is TRBJ2-7, the V gene TRBV28; 12 nucleotides align to TRBD1. The V and J ends lost 6 bases and 5 bases, in that order; junction bases with no gene match: 8. The CDR3 is 15 residues long. The germline gives CDR1 MDHEN, CDR2 SYDVKM. The CDR3, as DNA: TGTGCCAGCAGACAAGGGACAGGGGGCCAGGACGAGCAGTACTTC. It translates to CASRQGTGGQDEQYF.

The gene calls are TRBV5-1 and TRBJ1-4; 10 positions agree with TRBD1. CDR1 and CDR2 from the germline V gene are SGHRS and YFSETQ. This CDR3 comprises 14 residues. Trimming cost V 5 bases and J 7 bases; bases outside gene matches: 5. Written as DNA, the CDR3 is TGCGCCAGCAGAAATGGACAGGGGGGTGAAAAACTGTTTTTT. Translating it yields CASRNGQGGEKLFF. The full variable domain, with the rest looked up from reference TRBV5-1 and TRBJ1-4, is KAGVTQTPRYLIKTRGQQVTLSCSPISGHRSVSWYQQTPGQGLQFLFEYFSETQRNKGNFPGRFSGRQFSNSRSEMNVSTLELGDSALYLCASRNGQGGEKLFFGSGTQLSVL.

The chain uses TRBV20-1 and TRBJ1-1, with 7 bases identical to TRBD1. V shed 6 bases and J 8 bases; nucleotides not matched to a gene: 6. Germline V gene lookup returns CDR1 DFQATT and CDR2 SNEGSKA (reference sequence). This CDR3 has 11 residues. The CDR3 sequence is CSAHWDREAFF. In DNA form, the CDR3 reads TGCAGTGCCCACTGGGACAGAGAAGCTTTCTTT.

The V and J genes are TRBV4-3 and TRBJ2-5, with TRBD1 matching 8 bases. The J call may be wrong; the DNA end is better matched by TRBJ2-7. CDR1 and CDR2 (germline): LGHNA, YSLEER. The CDR3 sequence is 14 residues long. Here the CDR3 reads CASSRGQGAYEQYF. CDR3 DNA: TGCGCCAGCAGCCGAGGACAGGGCGCCTACGAGCAGTACTTC.

The chain recombines TRBV5-8 with TRBJ2-7; D is unclear. CDR1 SGHTS and CDR2 YDEGEE come from the germline V gene. The V end lost 1 base, the J end lost 2 bases, and 7 bases lay between the germline ends. This CDR3 has 13 residues. CDR3 protein: CASSLKQPYEQYF. As DNA, the CDR3 is TGTGCCAGCAGCTTGAAACAGCCCTACGAGCAGTACTTC.

The V and J genes are TRBV25-1 and TRBJ2-5, with 10 bases fitting TRBD2. The CDR3 spans 14 residues. V trimming: 8 bases; J trimming: 5 bases; junction bases outside the gene matches: 8. Looked up from germline, CDR1 is MGHDK and CDR2 is SYGVNS. The CDR3 is CASSSAGGGETQYF. In DNA, the CDR3 is TGTGCCAGCTCCTCAGCGGGAGGGGGTGAGACCCAGTACTTC.